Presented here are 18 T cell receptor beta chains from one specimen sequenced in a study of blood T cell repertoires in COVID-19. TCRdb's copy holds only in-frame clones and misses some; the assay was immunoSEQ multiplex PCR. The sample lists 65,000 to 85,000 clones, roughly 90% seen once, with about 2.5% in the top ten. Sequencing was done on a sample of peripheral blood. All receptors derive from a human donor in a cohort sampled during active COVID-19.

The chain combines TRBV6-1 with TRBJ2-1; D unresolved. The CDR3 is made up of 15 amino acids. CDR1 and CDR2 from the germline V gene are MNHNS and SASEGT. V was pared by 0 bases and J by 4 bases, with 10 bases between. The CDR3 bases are TGTGCCAGCAGTGAAGCGCTGGCAGCGTACAATGAGCAGTTCTTC. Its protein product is CASSEALAAYNEQFF.

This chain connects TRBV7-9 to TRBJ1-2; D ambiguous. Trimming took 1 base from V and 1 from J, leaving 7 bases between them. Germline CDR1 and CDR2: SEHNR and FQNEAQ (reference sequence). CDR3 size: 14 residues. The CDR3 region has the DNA TGTGCCAGCAGCTTAGGCCAGAATAACTATGGCTACACCTTC. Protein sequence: CASSLGQNNYGYTF. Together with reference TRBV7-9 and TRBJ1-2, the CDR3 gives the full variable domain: DTGVSQNPRHKITKRGQNVTFRCDPISEHNRLYWYRQTLGQGPEFLTYFQNEAQLEKSRLLSDRFSAERPKGSFSTLEIQRTEQGDSAMYLCASSLGQNNYGYTFGSGTRLTVV.

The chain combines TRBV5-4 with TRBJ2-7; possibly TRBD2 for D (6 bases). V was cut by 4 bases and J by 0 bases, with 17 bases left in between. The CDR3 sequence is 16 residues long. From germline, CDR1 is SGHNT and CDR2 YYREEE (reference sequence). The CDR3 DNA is TGTGCCAGCAGCCGCCCCTTAGCGGTCAGCTCCTACGAGCAGTACTTC. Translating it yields CASSRPLAVSSYEQYF.

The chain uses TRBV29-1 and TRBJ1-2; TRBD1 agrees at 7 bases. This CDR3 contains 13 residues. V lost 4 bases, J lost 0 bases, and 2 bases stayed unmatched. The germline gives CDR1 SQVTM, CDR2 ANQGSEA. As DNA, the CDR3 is TGCAGCGTTGGGACAGGTACTAACTATGGCTACACCTTC. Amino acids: CSVGTGTNYGYTF.

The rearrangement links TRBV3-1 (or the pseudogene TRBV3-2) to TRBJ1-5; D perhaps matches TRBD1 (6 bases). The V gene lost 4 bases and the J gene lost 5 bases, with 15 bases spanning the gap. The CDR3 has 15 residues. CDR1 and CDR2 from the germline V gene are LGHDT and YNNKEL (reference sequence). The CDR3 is CASSPTGRGHQPQHF. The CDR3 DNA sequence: TGTGCCAGCAGCCCAACGGGCAGGGGCCATCAGCCCCAGCATTTT.

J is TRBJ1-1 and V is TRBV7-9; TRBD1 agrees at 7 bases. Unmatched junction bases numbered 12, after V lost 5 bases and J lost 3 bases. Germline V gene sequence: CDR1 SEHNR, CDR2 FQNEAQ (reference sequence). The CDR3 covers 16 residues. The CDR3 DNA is TGTGCCAGCAGCACCGCGCCCGACAGGGAAGACACTGAAGCTTTCTTT. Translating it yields CASSTAPDREDTEAFF.

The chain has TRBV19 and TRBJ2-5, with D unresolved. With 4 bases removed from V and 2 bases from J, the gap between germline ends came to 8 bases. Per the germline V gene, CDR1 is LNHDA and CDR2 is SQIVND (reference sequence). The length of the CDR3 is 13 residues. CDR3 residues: CASSNGVQETQYF. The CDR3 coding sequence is TGTGCCAGTAGTAATGGAGTACAAGAGACCCAGTACTTC.

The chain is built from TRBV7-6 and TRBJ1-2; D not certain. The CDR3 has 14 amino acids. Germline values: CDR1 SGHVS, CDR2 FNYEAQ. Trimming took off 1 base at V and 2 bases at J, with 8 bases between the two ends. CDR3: CASSLDRGNYGYTF. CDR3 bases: TGTGCCAGCAGCTTAGATCGGGGAAACTATGGCTACACCTTC.

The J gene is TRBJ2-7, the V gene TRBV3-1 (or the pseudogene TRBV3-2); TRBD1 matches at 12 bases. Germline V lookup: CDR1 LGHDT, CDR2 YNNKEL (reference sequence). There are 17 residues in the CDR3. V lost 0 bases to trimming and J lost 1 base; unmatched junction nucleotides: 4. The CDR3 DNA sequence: TGTGCCAGCAGCCAAGACAGGGGACAGGGGGCTTCCTACGAGCAGTACTTC. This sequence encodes CASSQDRGQGASYEQYF.

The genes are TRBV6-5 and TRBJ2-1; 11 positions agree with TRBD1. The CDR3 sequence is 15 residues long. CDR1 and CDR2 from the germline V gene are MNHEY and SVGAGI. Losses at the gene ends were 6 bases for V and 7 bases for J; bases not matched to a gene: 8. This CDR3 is CASSPDRGLPNEQFF. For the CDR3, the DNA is TGTGCCAGCAGCCCGGACAGGGGGCTCCCTAATGAGCAGTTCTTC.

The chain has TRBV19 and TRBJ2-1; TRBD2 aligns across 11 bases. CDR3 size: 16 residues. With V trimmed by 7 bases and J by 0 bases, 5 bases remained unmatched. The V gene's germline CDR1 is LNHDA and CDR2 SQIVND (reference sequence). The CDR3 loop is CASTVLAGASYNEQFF. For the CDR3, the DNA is TGTGCCAGTACTGTACTAGCGGGGGCCTCCTACAATGAGCAGTTCTTC.

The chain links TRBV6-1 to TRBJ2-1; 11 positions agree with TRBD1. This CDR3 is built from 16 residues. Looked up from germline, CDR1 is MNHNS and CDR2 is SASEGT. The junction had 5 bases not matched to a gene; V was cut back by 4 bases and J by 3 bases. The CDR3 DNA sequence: TGTGCCAGCAGTGGGCCCGGGACAGGGGGCTACAATGAGCAGTTCTTC. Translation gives CASSGPGTGGYNEQFF.

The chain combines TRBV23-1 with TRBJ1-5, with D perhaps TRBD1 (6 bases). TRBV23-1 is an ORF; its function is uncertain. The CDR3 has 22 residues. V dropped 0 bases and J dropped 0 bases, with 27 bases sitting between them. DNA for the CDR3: TGCGCCAGCAGTCAATCCCGCAACGGACAAAACGGGACACATTATAGCAATCAGCCCCAGCATTTT. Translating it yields CASSQSRNGQNGTHYSNQPQHF.

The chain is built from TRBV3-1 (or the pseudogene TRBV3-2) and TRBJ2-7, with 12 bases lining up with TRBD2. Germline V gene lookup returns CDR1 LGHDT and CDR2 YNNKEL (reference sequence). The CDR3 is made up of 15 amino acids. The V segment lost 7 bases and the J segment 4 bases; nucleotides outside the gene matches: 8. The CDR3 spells CASTRGTSGLYEQYF. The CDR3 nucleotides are TGTGCCAGCACCCGGGGGACTAGCGGGCTTTACGAGCAGTACTTC.

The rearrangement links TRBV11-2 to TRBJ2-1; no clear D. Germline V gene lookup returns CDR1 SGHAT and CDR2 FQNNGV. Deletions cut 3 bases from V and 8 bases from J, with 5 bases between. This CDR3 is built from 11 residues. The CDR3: CASSFLDEQFF. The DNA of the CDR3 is TGTGCCAGCAGCTTTCTTGATGAGCAGTTCTTC. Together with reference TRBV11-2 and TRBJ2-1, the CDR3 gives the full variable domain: EAGVAQSPRYKIIEKRQSVAFWCNPISGHATLYWYQQILGQGPKLLIQFQNNGVVDDSQLPKDRFSAERLKGVDSTLKIQPAKLEDSAVYLCASSFLDEQFFGPGTRLTVL.

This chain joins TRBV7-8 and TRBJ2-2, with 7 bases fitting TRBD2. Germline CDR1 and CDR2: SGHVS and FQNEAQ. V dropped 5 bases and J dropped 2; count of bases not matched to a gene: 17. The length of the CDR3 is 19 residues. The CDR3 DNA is TGTGCCAGCAGCACCCCGCCTAGCGGATTCTTTACAAACACCGGGGAGCTGTTTTTT. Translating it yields CASSTPPSGFFTNTGELFF.

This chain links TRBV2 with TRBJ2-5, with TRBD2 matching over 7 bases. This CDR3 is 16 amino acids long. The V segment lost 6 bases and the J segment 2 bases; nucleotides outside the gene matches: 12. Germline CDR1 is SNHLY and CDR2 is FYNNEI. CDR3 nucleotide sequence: TGTGCCAGCAGGGGGGGATCGGGAGGAGGACAAGAGACCCAGTACTTC. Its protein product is CASRGGSGGGQETQYF.

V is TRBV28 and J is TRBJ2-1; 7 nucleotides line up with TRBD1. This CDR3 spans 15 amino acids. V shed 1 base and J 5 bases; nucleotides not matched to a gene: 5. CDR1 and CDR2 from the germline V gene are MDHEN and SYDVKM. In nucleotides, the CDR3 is TGTGCCAGCAGTTTATTAGGGGGCAAACACAATGAGCAGTTCTTC. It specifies CASSLLGGKHNEQFF.